This entry lists 27 T cell receptor beta chains sequenced from one sample in a study of blood T cell repertoires in COVID-19. Sequencing was performed with immunoSEQ multiplex PCR; in TCRdb, only in-frame clones are kept and a portion is missing. The table has 200,000 to 300,000 clones, 88% seen once. Sequenced sample: PBMCs or T cells enriched from blood (not recorded which). Receptors were obtained from a woman in her 40s with acute COVID-19.

V and J are TRBV29-1 and TRBJ1-5; maybe TRBD1 (6 bases). CDR1 and CDR2 from the germline V gene are SQVTM and ANQGSEA. V was cut by 5 bases and J by 5 bases, with 10 bases left in between. The CDR3 is 12 amino acids. CDR3 sequence (DNA): TGCAGCGTTCGACAGGCCGATCAGCCCCAGCATTTT. This translates into CSVRQADQPQHF. Looking up the rest from reference TRBV29-1 and TRBJ1-5 gives the full variable domain: SAVISQKPSRDICQRGTSLTIQCQVDSQVTMMFWYRQQPGQSLTLIATANQGSEATYESGFVIDKFPISRPNLTFSTLTVSNMSPEDSSIYLCSVRQADQPQHFGDGTRLSIL.

This chain uses TRBV28 with TRBJ1-1, with D possibly being TRBD1 (6 bases). Germline assignment: CDR1 MDHEN and CDR2 SYDVKM. CDR3 size: 16 residues. V was clipped by 4 bases and J by 1 base, with 16 bases between them. The CDR3 DNA reads as TGTGCCAGCAGTTCCCGACAGGCAACATCGAACACTGAAGCTTTCTTT. Protein: CASSSRQATSNTEAFF.

The V gene is TRBV7-9, the J gene TRBJ1-1, with D perhaps matching TRBD1 (5 bases). This CDR3 contains 13 residues. V lost 3 bases, J lost 4 bases, and 9 bases lay in between. Germline CDR1 is SEHNR and CDR2 is FQNEAQ (reference sequence). The CDR3 DNA is TGTGCCAGCAGCTTCAGACAGTTCACTGAAGCTTTCTTT. Residues: CASSFRQFTEAFF.

As DNA, the CDR3 is TGTGCCATCAGTGAAAGGGGGGGGTCGCACAATGAGCAGTTCTTC. Translating it yields CAISERGGSHNEQFF. V usage is TRBV10-3 and J usage is TRBJ2-1, with D perhaps TRBD2 (7 bases). Looked up from germline, CDR1 is ENHRY and CDR2 is SYGVKD. The ends were cut back, 3 bases at V and 5 bases at J, with 14 bases in the middle. The length of the CDR3 is 15 residues.

The chain has TRBV24-1 and TRBJ1-2; TRBD1 matches 9 bases. This CDR3 spans 14 amino acids. The V gene end was trimmed by 4 bases and the J gene end by 6 bases; junction bases not matched to a gene: 5. Germline V gene data show CDR1 as KGHDR and CDR2 as SFDVKD. CDR3 coding DNA: TGTGCCACCAGTGAGAGGACAGGGGAGAATGGCTACACCTTC. It yields the protein CATSERTGENGYTF.

The chain links TRBV5-1 to TRBJ1-4, with D possibly TRBD1 on 6 matching bases. Germline V gene lookup returns CDR1 SGHRS and CDR2 YFSETQ. The CDR3 runs to 15 residues. V was trimmed by 4 bases and J by 0 bases, leaving 10 bases between them. The CDR3 protein is CASSHGTTTNEKLFF. The DNA of the CDR3 is TGCGCCAGCAGCCACGGGACAACAACTAATGAAAAACTGTTTTTT.

V is TRBV4-1 and J is TRBJ2-2, with 12 bases that match TRBD2. The CDR3 consists of 17 residues. Germline CDR1 MGHRA, CDR2 YSYEKL. The J segment lost 2 bases and the V segment lost 2 bases, leaving 3 bases of the junction unmatched. DNA of the CDR3: TGCGCCAGCAGCCAACTGACTAGCGGGAGAAACACCGGGGAGCTGTTTTTT. Encoded protein: CASSQLTSGRNTGELFF.

The chain employs TRBV7-8 and TRBJ2-1; 8 positions agree with TRBD1. Germline assignment: CDR1 SGHVS and CDR2 FQNEAQ. This CDR3 has 17 amino acids. The J segment lost 8 bases and the V segment lost 5 bases, leaving 17 bases of the junction unmatched. CDR3: CASSRSLGQGTWYEQFF. As DNA, the CDR3 is TGTGCCAGCAGCCGAAGTCTAGGACAGGGAACGTGGTATGAGCAGTTCTTC.

CDR3 in amino acids: CASSAGLAEPYEQYF. The CDR3 DNA reads as TGTGCCAGCAGCGCCGGACTAGCGGAGCCCTACGAGCAGTACTTC. The genes are TRBV9 and TRBJ2-7, with 10 positions matching TRBD2. Trimming took 3 bases from V and 2 from J; bases not matched to a gene: 5. The CDR3 length is 15 residues. The germline V gene encodes CDR1 SGDLS and CDR2 YYNGEE.

The chain is built from TRBV3-1 (or the pseudogene TRBV3-2) and TRBJ1-2; D might be TRBD1 (5 bases). In germline, CDR1 is LGHDT, CDR2 YNNKEL (reference sequence). This CDR3 region has 18 residues. The V end lost 4 bases, the J end lost 4 bases, and 25 bases lay between the germline ends. This chain's CDR3 is CASSRVFLRARAAYGYTF. Written as DNA, the CDR3 is TGTGCCAGCAGCCGGGTCTTCTTAAGGGCCAGGGCGGCCTATGGCTACACCTTC.

V and J are TRBV20-1 and TRBJ2-1, with D hard to call. Germline V gene lookup returns CDR1 DFQATT and CDR2 SNEGSKA (reference sequence). The CDR3 runs to 14 residues. Between the trimmed V and J ends, which lost 3 bases and 6 bases, there was a span of 15 bases. CDR3 sequence reads: CSASSSVNLNEQFF. CDR3 bases: TGCAGTGCTAGTAGCAGCGTCAACCTCAATGAGCAGTTCTTC.

This chain uses TRBV27 with TRBJ1-6; a weak D match, TRBD1 (5 bases). Germline values: CDR1 MNHEY, CDR2 SMNVEV (reference sequence). This CDR3 comprises 15 residues. Trimming shortened V by 5 bases and J by 6 bases, and 14 bases separated the two germline ends. CDR3 in amino acids: CASSQMGLPNSPLHF. As DNA, the CDR3 is TGTGCCAGCAGTCAGATGGGACTGCCTAATTCACCCCTCCACTTT.

The chain carries TRBV10-1 and TRBJ1-4; no firm D call. V was trimmed by 4 bases and J by 0 bases, leaving 12 bases between them. This CDR3 comprises 16 residues. Germline CDR1 is WNHNN and CDR2 is SYGVQD (reference sequence). The CDR3 sequence is CASSGRAHATNEKLFF. The DNA of the CDR3 is TGCGCCAGCAGTGGGAGGGCACACGCAACTAATGAAAAACTGTTTTTT.

The chain uses TRBV6-4 and TRBJ2-3; TRBD2 matches at 7 bases. Germline CDR1 is MRHNA and CDR2 is SNTAGT. V shed 6 bases and J 2 bases; nucleotides not matched to a gene: 5. The CDR3 consists of 14 residues. The CDR3 protein is CASRRRGNTDTQYF. The DNA for the CDR3 is TGTGCCAGCAGGCGGCGGGGGAACACAGATACGCAGTATTTT.

V is TRBV28 and J is TRBJ1-4; D unresolved. Germline CDR1 is MDHEN and CDR2 is SYDVKM. Trimming left V 4 bases short and J 8 bases short, with 8 bases between. This CDR3 contains 12 residues. This CDR3 reads CASSYEEEKLFF. The CDR3 nucleotides are TGTGCCAGCAGTTACGAGGAGGAAAAACTGTTTTTT.

The rearrangement uses TRBV5-4 and TRBJ1-1; D possibly corresponds to TRBD1 (6 bases). The germline V gene encodes CDR1 SGHNT and CDR2 YYREEE (reference sequence). V was trimmed by 3 bases and J by 4 bases, leaving 19 bases between them. The CDR3 is 16 residues long. In DNA form, the CDR3 reads TGTGCCAGCAGCTGGGGGGGGCAGTTGGATTTCACTGAAGCTTTCTTT. It translates to CASSWGGQLDFTEAFF.

J is TRBJ1-1 and V is TRBV11-2; the D gene is possibly TRBD1 (5 bases). The ends were cut back, 0 bases at V and 8 bases at J, with 16 bases in the middle. This CDR3 comprises 15 residues. Germline V lookup: CDR1 SGHAT, CDR2 FQNNGV. The DNA of the CDR3 is TGTGCCAGCAGCTTAGAAGTAGGGCAGGGCGTAGAAGCTTTCTTT. Encoded protein: CASSLEVGQGVEAFF.

The V and J genes are TRBV30 and TRBJ1-1; D ambiguous. V was shortened by 0 bases and J by 7 bases, with 12 bases between the two germline ends. This CDR3 is built from 13 residues. CDR1 GTSNPN and CDR2 SVGIG come from the germline V gene (reference sequence). The CDR3 region is CAWSVQQTYEAFF. CDR3 sequence (DNA): TGTGCCTGGAGTGTACAACAGACCTATGAAGCTTTCTTT. The full variable domain, its missing parts supplied by reference TRBV30 and TRBJ1-1, is SQTIHQWPATLVQPVGSPLSLECTVEGTSNPNLYWYRQAAGRGLQLLFYSVGIGQISSEVPQNLSASRPQDRQFILSSKKLLLSDSGFYLCAWSVQQTYEAFFGQGTRLTVV.

The V call is TRBV19, the J call TRBJ1-2; 10 nucleotides align to TRBD1. V trimming: 8 bases; J trimming: 5 bases; junction bases outside the gene matches: 14. This CDR3 comprises 16 residues. CDR1 is LNHDA and CDR2 is SQIVND in the germline V gene (reference sequence). In nucleotides, the CDR3 is TGTGCCAGTCAGACAGGGGGCTTGGCCGGGGAGTATGGCTACACCTTC. Translated: CASQTGGLAGEYGYTF.

This chain links TRBV29-1 with TRBJ1-2; 9 bases agree with TRBD1. The CDR3 loop spans 11 amino acids. Germline V gene data show CDR1 as SQVTM and CDR2 as ANQGSEA. With V trimmed by 7 bases and J by 8 bases, 5 bases remained unmatched. The CDR3 coding sequence is TGCAGCGCTGGACAGGGGTCCGGCTACACCTTC. Translated: CSAGQGSGYTF.

This rearrangement joins TRBV4-1 to TRBJ1-3, with a weak D call TRBD1 (5 bases). This CDR3 contains 16 residues. With 0 bases removed from V and 0 bases from J, the gap between germline ends came to 9 bases. CDR1 is MGHRA and CDR2 is YSYEKL in the germline V gene. CDR3 residues: CASSQDWGGSGNTIYF. In nucleotides, the CDR3 is TGCGCCAGCAGCCAAGACTGGGGGGGCTCTGGAAACACCATATATTTT.

This clone was counted between two and nine times. This sequence joins TRBV30 and TRBJ1-1; D ambiguous. The germline gives CDR1 GTSNPN, CDR2 SVGIG (reference sequence). Deletions cut 0 bases from V and 11 bases from J, with 16 bases between. The CDR3 has 13 residues. The CDR3 nucleotides are TGTGCCTGGAGTGTACGATTGGGCCCCCCCGCTTTCTTT. It codes for CAWSVRLGPPAFF.

This chain connects TRBV28 to TRBJ1-4; maybe TRBD1 (5 bases). The CDR3 contains 15 residues. CDR1 MDHEN and CDR2 SYDVKM come from the germline V gene. Trimming shortened V by 5 bases and J by 4 bases, and 14 bases separated the two germline ends. The CDR3 loop is CASSMTDSLNEKLFF. CDR3 in DNA: TGTGCCAGCAGTATGACAGATTCTCTTAATGAAAAACTGTTTTTT.

The rearrangement uses TRBV24-1 and TRBJ2-3, with 8 nucleotides matching TRBD2. CDR3 length equals 16 residues. CDR1 is KGHDR, CDR2 SFDVKD, per germline. Unmatched junction bases numbered 3, after V lost 0 bases and J lost 2 bases. The DNA of the CDR3 is TGTGCCACCAGTGATTTGCGGGAGGGCCCCACAGATACGCAGTATTTT. Translation: CATSDLREGPTDTQYF.

The V call is TRBV2, the J call TRBJ2-2, with TRBD1 as a possible D gene (6 bases). Germline V gives CDR1 SNHLY, CDR2 FYNNEI. Trimming stripped 8 bases from V and 7 bases from J, with 17 bases between. This CDR3 has 14 amino acids. This CDR3 is CASGAKGVHGELFF. The CDR3 nucleotides are TGTGCCAGCGGGGCTAAGGGGGTACACGGGGAGCTGTTTTTT.

The chain links TRBV6-2 or TRBV6-3 to TRBJ1-5, with 7 bases that match TRBD1. This CDR3 contains 16 residues. Trimming removed 0 bases from V and 3 bases from J; junction bases left unmatched: 5. Germline V gene lookup returns CDR1 MNHEY and CDR2 SVGEGT. The CDR3: CASSYSGRGVNQPQHF. Written as DNA, the CDR3 is TGTGCCAGCAGTTACTCCGGCAGGGGGGTCAATCAGCCCCAGCATTTT.

A few counts support this clone. The chain links TRBV9 to TRBJ2-1; D remains unclear. The V end was cut by 3 bases, the J end by 0 bases, with 10 bases between. The V gene's germline CDR1 is SGDLS and CDR2 YYNGEE. The CDR3 extends over 15 amino acids. CDR3 region: CASSGEESSYNEQFF. The CDR3 nucleotides are TGTGCCAGCAGCGGAGAGGAGAGCTCCTACAATGAGCAGTTCTTC.